The entry below gives a single T cell receptor (beta chain) sequence along with its context. The data stem from a study of shared clonotypes between healthy human individuals. The germline V and J ends were trimmed by 3 bases and 4 bases, with 10 bases remaining between them. Germline lookup yields CDR1 MNHEY and CDR2 SMNVEV (reference sequence). The CDR3 spans 14 residues. CD8 cells classed as naive were CD45RO-negative and positively selected for CCR7, excluding terminally differentiated effector memory CD45RA+ cells. Sequenced by immunoSEQ multiplex PCR; TCRdb stores in-frame clones only, minus some. Here the sample spans 650,000 to 800,000 clones, around 92% being singletons.

Sequencing was performed on naive CD8+ T cells sorted from blood. The TCR was taken from a man aged 30 to 39 in good health. V and J are TRBV27 and TRBJ2-1; D uncertain. CDR3 DNA sequence: TGTGCCAGCAGTTTGGGGTGGCGGTACAATGAGCAGTTCTTC. It translates to CASSLGWRYNEQFF.